This is a list of T cell receptor beta chains from one sample in a study of OX40 agonist ivuxolimab in advanced cancers. The repertoire was sequenced with immunoSEQ multiplex PCR; TCRdb's copy has only in-frame clones and lacks some. Among about 90,000 clones listed, approximately 90% were seen once. This specimen was CD4+ or CD8+ T cells sorted from blood, taken in a trial of the OX40 agonist ivuxolimab. Receptors were obtained from an adult with an advanced solid tumor such as melanoma, head and neck, liver or kidney cancer. Both conserved end residues are part of each CDR3. The order of the fields is J gene, D gene, clone size, V gene, CDR3 DNA, CDR3 protein. A D gene is named only where the DNA matches it firmly. A row's size may be missing; if present it is once, few, many or a size class.

TRBJ2-1 TRBD2 few TRBV11-1 TGTGCCAGCAGCTTAGCAGGACTAGCGGGACCCAATGAGCAGTTCTTC CASSLAGLAGPNEQFF
TRBJ2-2 - once TRBV30 TGTGCCTGGGGGACCGGGGAGCTGTTTTTT CAWGTGELFF
TRBJ2-7 TRBD2 - TRBV11-2 TGTGCCAGCAGCCCGGGACTAACCCCCTACGAGCAGTACTTC CASSPGLTPYEQYF
TRBJ1-2 - - TRBV5-1 TGCGCCAGCAGCTTGGAAGGGACTAACTATGGCTACACCTTC CASSLEGTNYGYTF
TRBJ2-7 TRBD1 few TRBV2 TGTGCCAGCAGTGGGCCGGGACAGGGACAGGAGCAGTACTTC CASSGPGQGQEQYF
TRBJ1-3 - few TRBV2 TGTGCCAGCCGAGACAGGAGAGCTGGAAACACCATATATTTT CASRDRRAGNTIYF
TRBJ2-7 TRBD2 - TRBV6-1 TGTGCCAGCAGTGAAGCGGGGGGGATATACTACGAGCAGTACTTC CASSEAGGIYYEQYF
TRBJ1-5 - - TRBV7-3 TGTGCCAGCAGCCTAGGAGGTGGCAATCAGCCCCAGCATTTT CASSLGGGNQPQHF
TRBJ1-1 - - TRBV7-8 TGTGCCAGCAGCTTAGGTTCCCAGGTGAACACTGAAGCTTTCTTT CASSLGSQVNTEAFF
TRBJ1-2 TRBD1 - TRBV7-9 TGTGCCAGCAGACCGGGACAGGCGGATAACTATGGCTACACCTTC CASRPGQADNYGYTF
TRBJ2-2 - - TRBV5-4 TGTGCCAGCAGCTTGCGGGGGCGGACCGGGGAGCTGTTTTTT CASSLRGRTGELFF